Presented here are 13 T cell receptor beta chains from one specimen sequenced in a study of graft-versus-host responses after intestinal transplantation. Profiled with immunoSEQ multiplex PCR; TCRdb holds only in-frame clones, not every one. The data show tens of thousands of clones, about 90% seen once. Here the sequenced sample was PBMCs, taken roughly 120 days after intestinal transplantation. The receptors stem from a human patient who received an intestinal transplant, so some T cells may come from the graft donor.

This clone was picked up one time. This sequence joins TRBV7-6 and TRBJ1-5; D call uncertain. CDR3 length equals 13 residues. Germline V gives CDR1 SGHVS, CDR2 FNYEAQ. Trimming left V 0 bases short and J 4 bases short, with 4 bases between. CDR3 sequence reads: CASSLARNQPQHF. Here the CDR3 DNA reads TGTGCCAGCAGCTTAGCGCGGAATCAGCCCCAGCATTTT.

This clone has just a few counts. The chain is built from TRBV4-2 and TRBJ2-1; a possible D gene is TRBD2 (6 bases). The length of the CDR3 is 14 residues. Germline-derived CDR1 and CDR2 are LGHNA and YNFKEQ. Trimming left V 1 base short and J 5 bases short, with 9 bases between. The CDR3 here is CASSQGLENNEQFF. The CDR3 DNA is TGTGCCAGCAGCCAAGGACTAGAGAACAATGAGCAGTTCTTC.

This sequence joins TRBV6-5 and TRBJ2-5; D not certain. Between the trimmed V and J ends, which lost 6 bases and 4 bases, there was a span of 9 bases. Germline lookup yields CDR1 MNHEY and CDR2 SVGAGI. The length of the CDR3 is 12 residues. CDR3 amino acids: CASSQWGETQYF. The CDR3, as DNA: TGTGCCAGCAGCCAATGGGGAGAGACCCAGTACTTC.

The CDR3 nucleotides read TGTGCCAGCAGCCAAGCACTAGCGGGGGGGCCGACAGATACGCAGTATTTT. This translates into CASSQALAGGPTDTQYF. This chain connects TRBV4-2 to TRBJ2-3, with TRBD2 identical over 13 bases. The CDR3 sequence is 17 residues long. The ends lost 1 base at V and 3 bases at J; junction bases unmatched: 4. Germline V gives CDR1 LGHNA, CDR2 YNFKEQ.

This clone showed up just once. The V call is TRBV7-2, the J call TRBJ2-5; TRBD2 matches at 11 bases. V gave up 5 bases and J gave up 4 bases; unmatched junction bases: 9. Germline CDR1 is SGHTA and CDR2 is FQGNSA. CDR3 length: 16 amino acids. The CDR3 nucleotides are TGTGCCAGCAGCACAGGTGTAGCGGGGGGGGCAGAGACCCAGTACTTC. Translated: CASSTGVAGGAETQYF. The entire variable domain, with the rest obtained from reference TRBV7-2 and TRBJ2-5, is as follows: GAGVSQSPSNKVTEKGKDVELRCDPISGHTALYWYRQSLGQGLEFLIYFQGNSAPDKSGLPSDRFSAERTGGSVSTLTIQRTQQEDSAVYLCASSTGVAGGAETQYFGPGTRLLVL.

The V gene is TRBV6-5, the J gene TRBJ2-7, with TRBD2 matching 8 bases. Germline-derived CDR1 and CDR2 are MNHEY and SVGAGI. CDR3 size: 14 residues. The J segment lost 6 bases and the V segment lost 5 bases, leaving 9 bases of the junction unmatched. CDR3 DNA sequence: TGTGCCAGCAGTGACGGGGGGGCCCCCTCCGAGCAGTACTTC. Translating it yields CASSDGGAPSEQYF.

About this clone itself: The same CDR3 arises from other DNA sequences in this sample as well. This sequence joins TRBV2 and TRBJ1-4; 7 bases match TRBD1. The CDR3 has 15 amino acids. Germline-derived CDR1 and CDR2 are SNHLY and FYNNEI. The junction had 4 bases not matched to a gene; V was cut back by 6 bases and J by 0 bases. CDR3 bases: TGTGCCAGCAGCGCAACAGGGGCAACTAATGAAAAACTGTTTTTT. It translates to CASSATGATNEKLFF.

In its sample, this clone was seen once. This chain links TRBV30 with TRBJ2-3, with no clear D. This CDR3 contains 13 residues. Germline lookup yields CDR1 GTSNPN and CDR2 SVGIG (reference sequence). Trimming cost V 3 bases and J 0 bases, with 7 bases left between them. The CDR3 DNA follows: TGTGCCTGGAGGGTAGCCAGCACAGATACGCAGTATTTT. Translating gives CAWRVASTDTQYF.

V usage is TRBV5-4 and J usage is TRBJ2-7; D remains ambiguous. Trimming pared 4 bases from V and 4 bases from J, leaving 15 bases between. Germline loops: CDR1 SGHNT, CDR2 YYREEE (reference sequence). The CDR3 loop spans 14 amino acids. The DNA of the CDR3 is TGTGCCAGCAGCCCCCGGAGTGAATCTTACGAGCAGTACTTC. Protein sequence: CASSPRSESYEQYF.

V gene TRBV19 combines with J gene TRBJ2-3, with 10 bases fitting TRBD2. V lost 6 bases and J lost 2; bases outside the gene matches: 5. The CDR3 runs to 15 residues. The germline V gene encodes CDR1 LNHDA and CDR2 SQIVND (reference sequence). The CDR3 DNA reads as TGTGCCAGTAGAAATAGCGGGGGGACCACAGATACGCAGTATTTT. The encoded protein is CASRNSGGTTDTQYF.

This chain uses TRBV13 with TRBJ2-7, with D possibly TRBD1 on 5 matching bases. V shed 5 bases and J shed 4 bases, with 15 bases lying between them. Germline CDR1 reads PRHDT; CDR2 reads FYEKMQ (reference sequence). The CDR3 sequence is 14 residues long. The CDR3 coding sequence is TGTGCCAGCAGCCGCCTGGGGCAGCTATACGAGCAGTACTTC. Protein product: CASSRLGQLYEQYF.

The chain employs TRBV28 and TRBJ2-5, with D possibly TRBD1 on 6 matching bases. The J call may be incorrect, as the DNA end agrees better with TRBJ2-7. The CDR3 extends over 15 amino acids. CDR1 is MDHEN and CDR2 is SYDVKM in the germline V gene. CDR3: CASSLSGTPTYEQYF. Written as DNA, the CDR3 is TGTGCCAGCAGTTTATCAGGGACACCGACCTACGAGCAGTACTTC.

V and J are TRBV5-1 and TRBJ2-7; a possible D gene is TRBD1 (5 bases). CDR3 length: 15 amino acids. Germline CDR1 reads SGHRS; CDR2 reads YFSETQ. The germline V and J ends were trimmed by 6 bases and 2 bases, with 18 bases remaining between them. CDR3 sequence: CASTLDQGAAYEQYF. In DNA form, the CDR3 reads TGCGCCAGCACCCTCGATCAGGGTGCCGCCTACGAGCAGTACTTC.